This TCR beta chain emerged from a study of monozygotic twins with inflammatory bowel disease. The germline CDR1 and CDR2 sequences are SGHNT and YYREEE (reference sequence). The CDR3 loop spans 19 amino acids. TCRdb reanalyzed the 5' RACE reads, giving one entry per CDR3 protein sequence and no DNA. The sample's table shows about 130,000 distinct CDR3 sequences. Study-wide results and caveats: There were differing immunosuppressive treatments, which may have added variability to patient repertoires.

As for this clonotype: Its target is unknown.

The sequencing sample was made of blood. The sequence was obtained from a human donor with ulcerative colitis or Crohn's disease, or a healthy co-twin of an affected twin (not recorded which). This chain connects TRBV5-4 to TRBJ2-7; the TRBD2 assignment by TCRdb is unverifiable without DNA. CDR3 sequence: CASSLVGLAAPRRRYEQYF.